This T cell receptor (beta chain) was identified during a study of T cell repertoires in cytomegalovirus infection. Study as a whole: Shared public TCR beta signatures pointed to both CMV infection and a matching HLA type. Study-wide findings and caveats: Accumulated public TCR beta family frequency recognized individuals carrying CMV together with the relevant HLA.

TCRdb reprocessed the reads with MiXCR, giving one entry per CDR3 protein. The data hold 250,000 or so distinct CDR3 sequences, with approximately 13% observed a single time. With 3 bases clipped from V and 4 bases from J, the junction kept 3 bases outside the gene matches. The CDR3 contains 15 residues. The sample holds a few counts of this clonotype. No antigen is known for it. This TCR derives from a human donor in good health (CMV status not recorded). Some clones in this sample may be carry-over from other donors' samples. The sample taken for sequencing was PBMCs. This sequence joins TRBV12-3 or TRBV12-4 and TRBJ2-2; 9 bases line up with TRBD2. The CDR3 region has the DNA TGTGCCAGCAGTTTGCGGGAGGGCCGCACCGGGGAGCTGTTTTTT. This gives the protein CASSLREGRTGELFF.